Shown below are 17 T cell receptor beta chains from a single sample sequenced in a study of T cell responses to AZD1222 COVID-19 vaccine (dated by TCRdb to the early 2020s). This specimen's time point label, per the study, means: baseline before first vaccination. The library was built by means of the immunoSEQ multiplex PCR assay. TCRdb obtained this table from immuneACCESS and retained in-frame rearrangements with V and J assigned. These tables miss some clones; where compared with another copy, unresolved V genes account for less than half of the shortfall, and the remainder is unexplained. This sample comprises 150,000 to 200,000 clones, about 92% of them detected only once. The ten largest clones capture about 10% of the sample. The sample in question was peripheral blood, obtained on day 0 of AZD1222 vaccination. The source is an adult in good health.

The J gene is TRBJ1-2, the V gene TRBV4-3; D remains ambiguous. This CDR3 is built from 13 residues. V was shortened by 0 bases and J by 5 bases, with 7 bases between the two germline ends. CDR1 is LGHNA and CDR2 is YSLEER in the germline V gene. The CDR3 DNA reads as TGCGCCAGCAGCCAAGAACCCTCATATGGCTACACCTTC. The encoded protein is CASSQEPSYGYTF.

This clone was picked up a small number of times. V and J are TRBV19 and TRBJ1-4, with D hard to call. CDR1 is LNHDA, CDR2 SQIVND, per germline (reference sequence). The CDR3 consists of 15 residues. V was pared by 6 bases and J by 4 bases, with 15 bases between. CDR3 in amino acids: CASSSTQAGNEKLFF. CDR3 DNA sequence: TGTGCCAGTAGCTCAACTCAGGCGGGTAATGAAAAACTGTTTTTT.

This chain uses TRBV9 with TRBJ1-1, with 7 bases identical to TRBD1. Trimming cost V 4 bases and J 0 bases; bases outside gene matches: 6. The length of the CDR3 is 15 residues. From germline, CDR1 is SGDLS and CDR2 YYNGEE. CDR3 nucleotides: TGTGCCAGCAGCCAGGGGGAGGCAGTGAACACTGAAGCTTTCTTT. This encodes CASSQGEAVNTEAFF.

V and J are TRBV6-6 and TRBJ2-2; 12 bases line up with TRBD2. This CDR3 has 20 amino acids. Looked up from germline, CDR1 is MNHNY and CDR2 is SVGAGI (reference sequence). Losses at the gene ends were 6 bases for V and 2 bases for J; bases not matched to a gene: 16. CDR3 sequence: CASSGPPGLAGIGNTGELFF. The CDR3 DNA sequence: TGTGCCAGCAGCGGCCCGCCGGGACTAGCGGGTATTGGCAACACCGGGGAGCTGTTTTTT.

This clone was counted between two and nine times. This rearrangement joins TRBV6-5 to TRBJ1-5; D might be TRBD1 (5 bases). This CDR3 region has 13 residues. The germline V gene has CDR1 MNHEY and CDR2 SVGAGI. V lost 6 bases, J lost 2 bases, and 8 bases lay in between. DNA of the CDR3: TGTGCCAGCAGAGCACAGGGCAATCAGCCCCAGCATTTT. It is translated as CASRAQGNQPQHF.

This clone was found once. The chain couples TRBV19 to TRBJ1-4; the match to TRBD1 covers 8 bases. V shed 5 bases, J shed 3 bases, and the junction held 5 bases outside the gene matches. From germline, CDR1 is LNHDA and CDR2 SQIVND (reference sequence). The CDR3 runs 15 residues. Here the CDR3 DNA reads TGTGCCAGTAGTCCCCAGGGGGCGGCTAATGAAAAACTGTTTTTT. Translation gives CASSPQGAANEKLFF. Variable domain in full (rest from reference TRBV19 and TRBJ1-4): DGGITQSPKYLFRKEGQNVTLSCEQNLNHDAMYWYRQDPGQGLRLIYYSQIVNDFQKGDIAEGYSVSREKKESFPLTVTSAQKNPTAFYLCASSPQGAANEKLFFGSGTQLSVL.

The V call is TRBV4-3, the J call TRBJ1-6; TRBD1 is a possible D gene (5 bases). This CDR3 contains 16 residues. From germline, CDR1 is LGHNA and CDR2 YSLEER. Trimming stripped 0 bases from V and 13 bases from J, with 19 bases between. CDR3 region: CASSQDMGPGGGPLHF. The CDR3 coding sequence is TGCGCCAGCAGCCAAGATATGGGGCCGGGCGGCGGTCCCCTCCACTTT.

This rearrangement joins TRBV19 to TRBJ2-1, with 13 bases matching TRBD2. CDR1 is LNHDA and CDR2 is SQIVND in the germline V gene (reference sequence). The length of the CDR3 is 18 residues. Trimming removed 5 bases from V and 0 bases from J; junction bases left unmatched: 7. CDR3 sequence reads: CASSFRGLAGASYNEQFF. For the CDR3, the DNA is TGTGCCAGTAGTTTCCGTGGACTAGCGGGGGCCTCCTACAATGAGCAGTTCTTC.

V and J are TRBV6-5 and TRBJ1-1; D perhaps matches TRBD1 (6 bases). Germline CDR1 reads MNHEY; CDR2 reads SVGAGI. V shed 5 bases and J shed 0 bases, with 13 bases lying between them. The length of the CDR3 is 15 residues. The CDR3 here is CASSQIRGMNTEAFF. The CDR3 DNA follows: TGTGCCAGCAGTCAGATCAGGGGAATGAACACTGAAGCTTTCTTT.

This sequence joins TRBV3-1 (or the pseudogene TRBV3-2) and TRBJ1-3; D is ambiguous. This CDR3 is 14 amino acids long. Trimming took 4 bases from V and 0 from J, leaving 7 bases between them. The germline gives CDR1 LGHDT, CDR2 YNNKEL (reference sequence). CDR3 nucleotide sequence: TGTGCCAGCAGCCCCCAGAGCTCTGGAAACACCATATATTTT. Amino acids: CASSPQSSGNTIYF.

The J gene is TRBJ1-3, the V gene TRBV6-5; no clear D. V lost 6 bases and J 7 bases, leaving 7 bases between the germline ends. CDR1 and CDR2 (germline): MNHEY, SVGAGI. The CDR3 spans 11 residues. The CDR3 loop reads CASRERNTIYF. CDR3 coding DNA: TGTGCCAGCAGGGAGAGGAACACCATATATTTT.

CDR3 bases: TGTGCCAGCAGTGAAGACGGGGGCCCCTCCTACAATGAGCAGTTCTTC. Translating gives CASSEDGGPSYNEQFF. The rearrangement joins TRBV3-1 (or the pseudogene TRBV3-2) to TRBJ2-1; D may correspond to TRBD1 or TRBD2 (6 bases each). Trimming pared 6 bases from V and 0 bases from J, leaving 15 bases between. The CDR3 covers 16 residues. Germline CDR1 LGHDT, CDR2 YNNKEL (reference sequence).

The chain combines TRBV15 with TRBJ1-1; no clear D. The CDR3 is 14 amino acids. Trimming stripped 0 bases from V and 0 bases from J, with 5 bases between. Germline V gene sequence: CDR1 LNHNV, CDR2 YYDKDF (reference sequence). The CDR3: CATSRDVVNTEAFF. The CDR3 nucleotides are TGTGCCACCAGCAGAGATGTAGTGAACACTGAAGCTTTCTTT.

V and J are TRBV7-9 and TRBJ2-5, with no clear D. Germline V gives CDR1 SEHNR, CDR2 FQNEAQ (reference sequence). This CDR3 has 14 residues. Trimming left V 3 bases short and J 3 bases short, with 11 bases between. The CDR3 is CASSFPGREETQYF. The CDR3 DNA reads TGTGCCAGCAGCTTCCCCGGACGGGAAGAGACCCAGTACTTC.

This rearrangement joins TRBV10-3 to TRBJ1-5; TRBD1 agrees at 10 bases. The CDR3 sequence is 15 residues long. Germline V lookup: CDR1 ENHRY, CDR2 SYGVKD. J gave up 3 bases and V 6 bases, and 5 bases lay outside the gene matches. This chain's CDR3 is CAIRATGGTNQPQHF. The CDR3 region has the DNA TGTGCCATCAGGGCGACAGGGGGCACCAATCAGCCCCAGCATTTT.

The chain employs TRBV7-3 and TRBJ1-5; D ambiguous. Between the trimmed V and J ends, which lost 3 bases and 4 bases, there was a span of 7 bases. In germline, CDR1 is SGHTA, CDR2 FQGTGA. The CDR3 is 13 amino acids. The CDR3 sequence is CASSLGPNQPQHF. The DNA of the CDR3 is TGTGCCAGCAGCTTGGGCCCTAATCAGCCCCAGCATTTT.

The V and J genes are TRBV2 and TRBJ1-1; D ambiguous. Per the germline V gene, CDR1 is SNHLY and CDR2 is FYNNEI. CDR3 size: 14 residues. V lost 4 bases and J 7 bases, leaving 16 bases between the germline ends. This CDR3 is CASSVGRPAIEAFF. The CDR3 DNA is TGTGCCAGCAGTGTAGGACGGCCGGCTATTGAAGCTTTCTTT.